These 4 T cell receptor beta chains were sequenced from one sample in a study of identical twins. MiXCR, applied by TCRdb to the 5' RACE reads, yields one record per CDR3 protein. Found here are hundreds of thousands of distinct CDR3 sequences, approximately 18% of them singletons; the top ten hold around 13%. The data were also submitted as part of a second study, on T cells expressing NK-cell markers.

Sample: PBMCs. The receptors derive from a woman in her late teens or twenties in good health.

Many counts were recorded for this clonotype. This chain uses TRBV18 with TRBJ1-1; D is unclear. CDR1 is KGHSH, CDR2 LQKENI, per germline. V lost 2 bases and J 0 bases, leaving 10 bases between the germline ends. The CDR3 runs to 15 residues. The CDR3 protein is CASSPGGFMNTEAFF. The CDR3 DNA reads TGTGCCAGCTCACCAGGAGGATTCATGAACACTGAAGCTTTCTTT.

This clonotype turned up a few times. This chain links TRBV12-3 or TRBV12-4 with TRBJ2-5, with 12 positions matching TRBD2. This CDR3 contains 18 residues. V was pared by 6 bases and J by 2 bases, with 13 bases of the junction left unmatched. The CDR3 reads CASSPDLAGGPFQETQYF. The CDR3 DNA is TGTGCCAGCAGCCCCGACCTAGCGGGAGGGCCGTTTCAAGAGACCCAGTACTTC.

The chain recombines TRBV12-5 with TRBJ2-1; D may be TRBD1 (5 bases). Germline values: CDR1 LGHNT, CDR2 FRNRAP. V was shortened by 6 bases and J by 7 bases, with 13 bases between the two germline ends. The CDR3 has 13 amino acids. In DNA, the CDR3 is TGTGCTAGTGGAGCTGACAGTGGAAATGAGCAGTTCTTC. Its translation: CASGADSGNEQFF.

The rearrangement links TRBV11-2 to TRBJ2-3; weak D call: TRBD1 (6 bases). The germline V gene encodes CDR1 SGHAT and CDR2 FQNNGV. Trimming removed 5 bases from V and 2 bases from J, with 14 bases in between. This CDR3 comprises 15 residues. CDR3 in DNA: TGTGCCAGCAGCCCAGGGACACAATTCACAGATACGCAGTATTTT. Its translation: CASSPGTQFTDTQYF.